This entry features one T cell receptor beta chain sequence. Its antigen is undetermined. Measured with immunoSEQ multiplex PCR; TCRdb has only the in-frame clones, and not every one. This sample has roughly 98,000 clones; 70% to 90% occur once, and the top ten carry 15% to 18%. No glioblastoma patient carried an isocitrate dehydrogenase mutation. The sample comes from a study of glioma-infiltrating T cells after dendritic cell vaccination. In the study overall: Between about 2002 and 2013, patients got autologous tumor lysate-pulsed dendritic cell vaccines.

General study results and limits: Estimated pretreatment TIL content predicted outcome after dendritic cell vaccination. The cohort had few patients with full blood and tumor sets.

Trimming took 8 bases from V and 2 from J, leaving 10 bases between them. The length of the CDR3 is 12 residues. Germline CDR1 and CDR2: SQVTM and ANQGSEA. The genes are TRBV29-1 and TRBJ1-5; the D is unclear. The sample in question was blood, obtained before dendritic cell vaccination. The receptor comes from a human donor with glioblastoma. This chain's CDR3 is CSMQVGNQPQHF. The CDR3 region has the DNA TGCAGCATGCAGGTTGGCAATCAGCCCCAGCATTTT.